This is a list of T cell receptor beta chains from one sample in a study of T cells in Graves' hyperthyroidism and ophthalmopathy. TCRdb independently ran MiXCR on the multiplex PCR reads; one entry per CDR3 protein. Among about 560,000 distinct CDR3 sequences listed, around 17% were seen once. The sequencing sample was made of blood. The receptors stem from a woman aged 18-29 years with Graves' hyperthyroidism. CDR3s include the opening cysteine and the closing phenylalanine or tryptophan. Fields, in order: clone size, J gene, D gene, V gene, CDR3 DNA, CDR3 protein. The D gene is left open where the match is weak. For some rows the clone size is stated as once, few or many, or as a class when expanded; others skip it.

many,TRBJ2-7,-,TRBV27,TGTGCCAGCAGCCTTAGGTGGAGCTCCTACGAGCAGTACTTC,CASSLRWSSYEQYF
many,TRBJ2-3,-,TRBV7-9,TGTGCCAGCAGCTTTGACGGGAGCTCAGATACGCAGTATTTT,CASSFDGSSDTQYF
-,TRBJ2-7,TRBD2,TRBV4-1,TGCGCCAGCAGCCAAGCTAATAGCGGGAGATACGAGCAGTACTTC,CASSQANSGRYEQYF
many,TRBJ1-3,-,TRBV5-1,TGCGCCAGCAGCCCGGAGCGTGGAAACACCATATATTTT,CASSPERGNTIYF
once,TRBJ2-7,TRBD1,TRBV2,TGTGCCAGCACCCAGGGGGTGGGCTACGAGCAGTACTTC,CASTQGVGYEQYF
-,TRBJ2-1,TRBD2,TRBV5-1,TGCGCCAGCAGCCAAGGACTAGCGGGGTCGGCTGAGCAGTTCTTC,CASSQGLAGSAEQFF
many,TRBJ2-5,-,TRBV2,TGTGCCAGCAGTGAAGTGTTGGGGGGCGCAGGGACCCAGTACTTC,CASSEVLGGAGTQYF
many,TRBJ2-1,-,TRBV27,TGTGCCAGCAGTGGCTCGGAGAGCTCCTACAATGAGCAGTTCTTC,CASSGSESSYNEQFF
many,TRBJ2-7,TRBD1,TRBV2,TGTGCCATCCTAGGGGGCTTGAACTACGAGCAGTACTTC,CAILGGLNYEQYF
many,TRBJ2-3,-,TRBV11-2,TGTGCCACAAACCCAGGGGGGGGGGCCCGAAATACGCAGTATTTT,CATNPGGGARNTQYF
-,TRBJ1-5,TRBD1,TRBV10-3,TGTGCCATCAGGGACAGGGGCGGACAGCCCCAGCATTTT,CAIRDRGGQPQHF
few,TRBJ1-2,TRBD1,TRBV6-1,TGTGCCAGAGAGACAGGGTTTAACTATGGCTACACCTTC,CARETGFNYGYTF
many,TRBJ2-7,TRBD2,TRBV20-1,TGCAGTACTCCCCAGCGGGAGGGCCACTACGAGCAGTACTTC,CSTPQREGHYEQYF
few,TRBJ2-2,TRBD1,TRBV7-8,TGTGCCAGCAGCTTAACGCCGGGACAGGCCACCGGGGAGCTGTTTTTT,CASSLTPGQATGELFF
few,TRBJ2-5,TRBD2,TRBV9,TGTGCCAGCAGCAAATATGGGGAGGGCCCCGGAGAGACCCAGTACTTC,CASSKYGEGPGETQYF
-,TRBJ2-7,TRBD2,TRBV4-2,TGTGCCAGCAGCCAAGAACTAGCGGGATCCTACGAGCAGTACTTC,CASSQELAGSYEQYF
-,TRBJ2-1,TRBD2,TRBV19,TGTGCCAGTAGTGAAGGGGTAGCGGGGGAATACAATGAGCAGTTCTTC,CASSEGVAGEYNEQFF
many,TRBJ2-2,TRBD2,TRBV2,TGTGCCAGCAGTGACGGCGGGAGTTACACCGGGGAGCTGTTTTTT,CASSDGGSYTGELFF
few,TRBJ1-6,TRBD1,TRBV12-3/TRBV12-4,TGTGCCAGCAGTTGGGGGACAGGGCTTTCACCCCTCCACTTT,CASSWGTGLSPLHF
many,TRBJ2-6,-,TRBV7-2,TGTGCCAGCAGCAGCTTTGCCTCTGGGGCCAACGTCCTGACTTTC,CASSSFASGANVLTF
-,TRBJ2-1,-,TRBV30,TGTGCCTGGAGTGACGGGACTGGGTTAGGTGAGCAGTTCTTC,CAWSDGTGLGEQFF
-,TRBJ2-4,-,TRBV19,TGTGCCAGTAGTATAGGGGCAGGGGAAAACATTCAGTACTTC,CASSIGAGENIQYF
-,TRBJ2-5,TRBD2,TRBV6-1,TGTGCCAGCAGTGAAATAACGGGAGGGCCCGTGACCCAGTACTTC,CASSEITGGPVTQYF
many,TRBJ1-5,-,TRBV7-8,TGTGCCAGCACAACGGCTTTCAATCAGCCCCAGCATTTT,CASTTAFNQPQHF
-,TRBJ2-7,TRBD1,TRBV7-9,TGTGCCAGCAGCTTACCGGGGACAGGGAACGAGCGGTACTTC,CASSLPGTGNERYF
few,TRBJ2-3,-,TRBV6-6,TGTGCCAGCAGTTACCCGAGCCGGGCAGCTCGCACAGATACGCAGTATTTT,CASSYPSRAARTDTQYF
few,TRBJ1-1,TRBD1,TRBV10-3,TGTGCCATCAGCTTAGGACAGGAGAACACTGAAGCTTTCTTT,CAISLGQENTEAFF
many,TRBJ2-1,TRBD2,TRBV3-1,TGTGCCAGCAGCCTCACCGGGACTAGTTATAGTGGGCAGTTCTTC,CASSLTGTSYSGQFF
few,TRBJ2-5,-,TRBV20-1,TGCAGTGCTAGAGATATGGCCTACCCCAGAGAGACCCAGTACTTC,CSARDMAYPRETQYF
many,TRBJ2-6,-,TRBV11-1,TGTGCCAGCAGCTCCCACTTCTCTGGGGCCAACGTCCTGACTTTC,CASSSHFSGANVLTF
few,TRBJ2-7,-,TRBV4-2,TGTGCCAGCAGCCAACGGTGGGAGCCCGGCGAGCAGTACTTC,CASSQRWEPGEQYF
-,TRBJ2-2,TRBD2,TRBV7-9,TGTGCCAGCAGCTTTGGGACTAGCGGGGGCACCGGGGAGCTGTTTTTT,CASSFGTSGGTGELFF
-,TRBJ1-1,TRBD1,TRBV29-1,TGCAGCGTTGTGCGGGACAGAAGACTCATGAACACTGAAGCTTTCTTT,CSVVRDRRLMNTEAFF
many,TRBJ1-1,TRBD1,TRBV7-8,TGTGCCAGCAGCTTTTCGACAGGGGCCAAAGGAGGGACGATGAACACTGAAGCTTTCTTT,CASSFSTGAKGGTMNTEAFF
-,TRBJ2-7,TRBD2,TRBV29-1,TGCAGCGTTGCCCTCCGGGGGGAGGGTTACGAGCAGTACTTC,CSVALRGEGYEQYF
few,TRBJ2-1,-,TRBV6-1,TGTGCCAGCAGGGAAAGCCTAACCTACAATGAGCAGTTCTTC,CASRESLTYNEQFF
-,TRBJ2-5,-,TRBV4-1,TGCGCCAGCAGCCAAGAGGGAAGGGAAGAGACCCAGTACTTC,CASSQEGREETQYF
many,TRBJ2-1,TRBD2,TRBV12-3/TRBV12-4,TGTGCCAGCAGTCACGACTATGGACTAGCGGGGGGCAATGAGCAGTTCTTC,CASSHDYGLAGGNEQFF
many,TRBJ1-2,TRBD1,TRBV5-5,TGTGCCAGCAGCCCGGGGACAGCGACTAACTATGGCTACACCTTC,CASSPGTATNYGYTF
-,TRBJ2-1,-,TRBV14,TGTGCCAGCAGCCAAGAGTGGGGGGGGCATTACAATGAGCAGTTCTTC,CASSQEWGGHYNEQFF
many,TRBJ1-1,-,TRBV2,TGTGCCAGGGGGGGACCTATGAACACTGAAGCTTTCTTT,CARGGPMNTEAFF
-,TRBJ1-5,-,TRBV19,TGTGCCAGTAGTGTATCCCCGGGGGCGCGACAGCCCCAGCATTTT,CASSVSPGARQPQHF
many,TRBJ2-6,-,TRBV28,TGTGCCAGCAAAGAATCTGGGGCCAACGTCCTGACTTTC,CASKESGANVLTF
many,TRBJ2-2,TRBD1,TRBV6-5,TGTGCCAGCAGTTCCGGGACAGGGAACACCGGGGAGCTGTTTTTT,CASSSGTGNTGELFF